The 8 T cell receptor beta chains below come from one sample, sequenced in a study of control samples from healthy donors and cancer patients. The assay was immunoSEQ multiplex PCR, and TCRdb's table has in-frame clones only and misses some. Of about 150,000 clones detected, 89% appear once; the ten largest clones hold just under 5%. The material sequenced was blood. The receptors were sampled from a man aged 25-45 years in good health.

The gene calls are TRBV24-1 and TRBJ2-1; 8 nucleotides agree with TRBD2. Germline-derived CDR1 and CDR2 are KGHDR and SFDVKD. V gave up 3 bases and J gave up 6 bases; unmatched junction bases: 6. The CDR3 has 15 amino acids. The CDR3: CATSDPGRASNEQFF. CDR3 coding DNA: TGTGCCACCAGTGATCCCGGGAGGGCCAGCAATGAGCAGTTCTTC.

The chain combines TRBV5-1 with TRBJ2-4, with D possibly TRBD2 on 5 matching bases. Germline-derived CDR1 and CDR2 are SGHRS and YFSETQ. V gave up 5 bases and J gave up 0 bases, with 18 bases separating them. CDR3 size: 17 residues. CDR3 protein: CASRLGFQRQAKNIQYF. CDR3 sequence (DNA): TGCGCCAGCAGACTGGGTTTCCAGCGGCAAGCCAAAAACATTCAGTACTTC.

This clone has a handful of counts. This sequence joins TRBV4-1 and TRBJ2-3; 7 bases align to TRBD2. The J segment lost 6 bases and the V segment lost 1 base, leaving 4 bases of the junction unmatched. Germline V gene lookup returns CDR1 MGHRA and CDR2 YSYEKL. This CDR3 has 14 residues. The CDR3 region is CASSQGHGGDTQYF. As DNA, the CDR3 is TGCGCCAGCAGCCAAGGCCACGGGGGGGATACGCAGTATTTT.

CDR3 amino acids: CASSLRRGTEADEQYF. CDR3 DNA: TGTGCCAGCAGCTTACGTAGGGGGACGGAGGCCGACGAGCAGTACTTC. The rearrangement joins TRBV7-9 to TRBJ2-7; tentative D call: TRBD1 (6 bases). The CDR3 extends over 16 amino acids. The V gene lost 2 bases and the J gene lost 5 bases, with 19 bases spanning the gap. Germline V lookup: CDR1 SEHNR, CDR2 FQNEAQ (reference sequence).

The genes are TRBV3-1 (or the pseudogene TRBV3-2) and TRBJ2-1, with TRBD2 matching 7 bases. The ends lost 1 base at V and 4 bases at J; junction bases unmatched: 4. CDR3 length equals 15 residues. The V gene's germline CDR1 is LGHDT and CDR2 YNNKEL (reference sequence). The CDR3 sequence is CASSQALAEYNEQFF. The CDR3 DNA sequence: TGTGCCAGCAGCCAAGCCCTAGCGGAGTACAATGAGCAGTTCTTC.

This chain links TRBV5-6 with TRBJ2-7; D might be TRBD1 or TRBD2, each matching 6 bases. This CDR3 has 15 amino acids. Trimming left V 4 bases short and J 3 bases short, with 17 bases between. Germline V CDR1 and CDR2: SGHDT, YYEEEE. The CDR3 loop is CASSNLGGGGYEQYF. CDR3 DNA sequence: TGTGCCAGCAGCAACCTGGGCGGAGGGGGCTACGAGCAGTACTTC. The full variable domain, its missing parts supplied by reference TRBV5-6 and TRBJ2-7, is DAGVTQSPTHLIKTRGQQVTLRCSPKSGHDTVSWYQQALGQGPQFIFQYYEEEERQRGNFPDRFSGHQFPNYSSELNVNALLLGDSALYLCASSNLGGGGYEQYFGPGTRLTVT.

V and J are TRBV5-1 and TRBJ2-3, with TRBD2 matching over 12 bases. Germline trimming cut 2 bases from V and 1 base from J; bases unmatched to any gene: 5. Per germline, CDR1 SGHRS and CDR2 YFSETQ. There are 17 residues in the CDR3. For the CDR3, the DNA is TGCGCCAGCAGCTTTGTTCCTAGCGGGGGGGGCACAGATACGCAGTATTTT. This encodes CASSFVPSGGGTDTQYF.

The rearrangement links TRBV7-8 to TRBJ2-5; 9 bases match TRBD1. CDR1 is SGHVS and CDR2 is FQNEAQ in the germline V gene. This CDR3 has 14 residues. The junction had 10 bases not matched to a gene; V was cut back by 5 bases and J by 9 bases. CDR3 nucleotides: TGTGCCAGCAGCCCAGGACAGGGGCATCCGTCCCAGTACTTC. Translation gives CASSPGQGHPSQYF. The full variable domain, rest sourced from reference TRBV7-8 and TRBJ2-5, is GAGVSQSPRYKVAKRGQDVALRCDPISGHVSLFWYQQALGQGPEFLTYFQNEAQLDKSGLPSDRFFAERPEGSVSTLKIQRTQQEDSAVYLCASSPGQGHPSQYFGPGTRLLVL.